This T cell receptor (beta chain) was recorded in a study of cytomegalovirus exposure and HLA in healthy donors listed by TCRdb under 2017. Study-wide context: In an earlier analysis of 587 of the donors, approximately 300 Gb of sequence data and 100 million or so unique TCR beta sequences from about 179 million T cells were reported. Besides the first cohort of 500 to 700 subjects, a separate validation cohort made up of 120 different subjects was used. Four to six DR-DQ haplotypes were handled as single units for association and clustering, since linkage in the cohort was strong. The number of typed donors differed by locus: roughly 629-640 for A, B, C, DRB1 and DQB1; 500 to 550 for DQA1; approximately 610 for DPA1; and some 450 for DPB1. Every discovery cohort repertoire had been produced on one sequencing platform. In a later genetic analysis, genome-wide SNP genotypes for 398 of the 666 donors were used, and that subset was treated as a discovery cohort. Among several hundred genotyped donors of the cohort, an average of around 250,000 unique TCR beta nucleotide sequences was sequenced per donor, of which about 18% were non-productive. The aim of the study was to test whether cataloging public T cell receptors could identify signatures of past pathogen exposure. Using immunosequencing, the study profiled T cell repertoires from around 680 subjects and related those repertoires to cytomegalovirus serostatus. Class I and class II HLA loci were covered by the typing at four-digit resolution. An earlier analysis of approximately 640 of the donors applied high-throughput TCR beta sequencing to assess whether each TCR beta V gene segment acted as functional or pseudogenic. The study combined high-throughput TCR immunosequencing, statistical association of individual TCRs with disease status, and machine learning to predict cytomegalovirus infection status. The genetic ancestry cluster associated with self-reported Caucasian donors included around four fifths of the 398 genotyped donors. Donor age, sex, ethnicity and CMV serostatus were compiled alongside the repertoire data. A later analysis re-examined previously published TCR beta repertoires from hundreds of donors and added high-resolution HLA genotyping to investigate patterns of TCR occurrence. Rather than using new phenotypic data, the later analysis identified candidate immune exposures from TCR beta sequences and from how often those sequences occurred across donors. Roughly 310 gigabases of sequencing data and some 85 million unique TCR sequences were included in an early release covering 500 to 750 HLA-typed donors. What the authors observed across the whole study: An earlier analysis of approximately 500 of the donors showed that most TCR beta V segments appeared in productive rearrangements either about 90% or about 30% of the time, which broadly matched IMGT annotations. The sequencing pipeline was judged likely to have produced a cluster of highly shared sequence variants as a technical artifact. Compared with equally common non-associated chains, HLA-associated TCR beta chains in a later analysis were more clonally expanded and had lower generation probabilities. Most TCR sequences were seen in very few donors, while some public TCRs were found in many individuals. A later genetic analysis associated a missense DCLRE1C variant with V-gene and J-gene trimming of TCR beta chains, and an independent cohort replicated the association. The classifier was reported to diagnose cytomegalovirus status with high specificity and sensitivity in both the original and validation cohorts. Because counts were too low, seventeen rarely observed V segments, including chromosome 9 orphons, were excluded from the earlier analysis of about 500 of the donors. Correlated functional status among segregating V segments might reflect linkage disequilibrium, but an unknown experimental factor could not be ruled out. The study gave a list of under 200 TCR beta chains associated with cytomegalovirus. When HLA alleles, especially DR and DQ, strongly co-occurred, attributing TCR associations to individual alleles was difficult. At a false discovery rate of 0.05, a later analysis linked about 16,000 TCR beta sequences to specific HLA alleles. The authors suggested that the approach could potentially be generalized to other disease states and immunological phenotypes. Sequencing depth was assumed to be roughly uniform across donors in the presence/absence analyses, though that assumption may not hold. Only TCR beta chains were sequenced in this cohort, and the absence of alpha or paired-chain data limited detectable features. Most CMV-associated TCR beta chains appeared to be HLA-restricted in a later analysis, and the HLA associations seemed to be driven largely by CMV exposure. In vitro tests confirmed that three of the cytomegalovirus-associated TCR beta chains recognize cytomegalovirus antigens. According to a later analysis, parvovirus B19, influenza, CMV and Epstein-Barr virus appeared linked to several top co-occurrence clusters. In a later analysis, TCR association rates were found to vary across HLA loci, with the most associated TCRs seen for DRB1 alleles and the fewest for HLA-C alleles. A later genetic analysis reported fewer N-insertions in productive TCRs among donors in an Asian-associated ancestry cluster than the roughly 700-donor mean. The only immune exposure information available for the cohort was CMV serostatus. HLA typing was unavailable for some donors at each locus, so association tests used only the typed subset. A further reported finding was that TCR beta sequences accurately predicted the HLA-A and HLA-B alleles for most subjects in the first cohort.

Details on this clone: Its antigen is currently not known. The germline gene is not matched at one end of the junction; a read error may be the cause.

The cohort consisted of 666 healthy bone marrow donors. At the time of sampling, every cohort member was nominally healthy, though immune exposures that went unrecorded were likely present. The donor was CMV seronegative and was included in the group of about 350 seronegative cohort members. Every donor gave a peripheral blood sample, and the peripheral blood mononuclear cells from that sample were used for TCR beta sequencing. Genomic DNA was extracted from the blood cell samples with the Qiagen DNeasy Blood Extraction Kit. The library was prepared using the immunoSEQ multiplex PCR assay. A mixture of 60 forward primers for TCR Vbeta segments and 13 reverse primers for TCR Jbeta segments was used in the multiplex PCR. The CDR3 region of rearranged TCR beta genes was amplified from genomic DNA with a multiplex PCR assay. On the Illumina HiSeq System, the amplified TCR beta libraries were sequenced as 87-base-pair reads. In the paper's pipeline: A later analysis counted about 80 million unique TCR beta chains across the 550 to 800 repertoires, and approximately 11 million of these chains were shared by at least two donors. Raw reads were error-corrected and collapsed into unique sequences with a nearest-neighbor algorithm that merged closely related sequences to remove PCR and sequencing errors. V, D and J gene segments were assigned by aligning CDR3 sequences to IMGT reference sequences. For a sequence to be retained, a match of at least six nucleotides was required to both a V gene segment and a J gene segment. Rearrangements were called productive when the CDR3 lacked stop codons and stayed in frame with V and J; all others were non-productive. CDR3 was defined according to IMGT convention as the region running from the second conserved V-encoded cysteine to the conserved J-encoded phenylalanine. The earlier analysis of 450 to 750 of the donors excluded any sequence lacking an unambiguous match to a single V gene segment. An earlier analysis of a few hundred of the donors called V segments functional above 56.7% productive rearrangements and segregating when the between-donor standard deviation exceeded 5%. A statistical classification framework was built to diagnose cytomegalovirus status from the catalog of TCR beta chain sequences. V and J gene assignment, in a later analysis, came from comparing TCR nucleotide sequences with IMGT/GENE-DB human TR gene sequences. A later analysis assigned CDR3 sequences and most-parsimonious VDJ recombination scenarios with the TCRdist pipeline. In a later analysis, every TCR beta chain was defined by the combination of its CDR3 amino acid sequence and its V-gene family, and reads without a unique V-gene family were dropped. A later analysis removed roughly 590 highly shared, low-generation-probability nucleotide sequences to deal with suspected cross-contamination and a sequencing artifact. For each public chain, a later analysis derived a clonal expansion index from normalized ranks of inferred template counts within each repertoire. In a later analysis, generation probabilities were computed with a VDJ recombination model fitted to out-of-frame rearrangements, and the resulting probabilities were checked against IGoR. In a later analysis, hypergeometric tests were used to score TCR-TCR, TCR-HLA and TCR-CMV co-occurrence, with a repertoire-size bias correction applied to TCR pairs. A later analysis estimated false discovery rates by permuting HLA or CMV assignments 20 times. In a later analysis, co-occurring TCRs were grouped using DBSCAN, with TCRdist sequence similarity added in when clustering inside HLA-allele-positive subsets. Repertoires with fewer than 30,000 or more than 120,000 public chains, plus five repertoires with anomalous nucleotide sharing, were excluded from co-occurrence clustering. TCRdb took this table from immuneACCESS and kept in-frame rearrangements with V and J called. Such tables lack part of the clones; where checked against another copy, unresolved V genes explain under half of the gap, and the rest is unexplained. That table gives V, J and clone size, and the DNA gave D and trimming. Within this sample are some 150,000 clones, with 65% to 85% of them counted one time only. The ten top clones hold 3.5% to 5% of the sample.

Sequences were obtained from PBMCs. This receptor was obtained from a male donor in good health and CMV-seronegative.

The CDR3 amino acid sequence is: CANSPRPQGMGNTEAFF. The bases are TGTGCCAACAGCCCGAGACCACAGGGGATGGGGAACACTGAAGCTTTCTTT. The chain links TRBV7-8 with TRBJ1-1, with 7 junctional bases fitting TRBD1. CDR1 SGHVS and CDR2 FQNEAQ were looked up in the germline V gene. The CDR3 runs 17 residues from the cysteine to the phenylalanine. Left in the record is the CDR3 DNA by itself, 51 bases read in frame from the first base.